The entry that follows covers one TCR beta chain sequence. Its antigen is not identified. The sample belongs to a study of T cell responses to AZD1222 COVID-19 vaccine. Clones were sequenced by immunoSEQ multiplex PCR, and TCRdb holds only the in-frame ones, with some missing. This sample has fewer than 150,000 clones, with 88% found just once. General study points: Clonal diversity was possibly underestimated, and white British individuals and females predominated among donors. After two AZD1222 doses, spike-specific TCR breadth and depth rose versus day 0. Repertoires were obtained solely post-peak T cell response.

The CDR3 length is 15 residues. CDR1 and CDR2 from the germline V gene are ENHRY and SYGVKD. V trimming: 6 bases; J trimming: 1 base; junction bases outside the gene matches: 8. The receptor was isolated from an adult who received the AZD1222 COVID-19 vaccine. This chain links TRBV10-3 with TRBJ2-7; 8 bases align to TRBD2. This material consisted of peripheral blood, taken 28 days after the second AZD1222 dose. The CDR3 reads CAIRGSRGESYEQYF. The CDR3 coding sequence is TGTGCCATCAGGGGGTCGCGGGGGGAATCCTACGAGCAGTACTTC.